This TCR beta chain is from a study of PD-1 blockade in classical Hodgkin lymphoma. The repertoire was sequenced with immunoSEQ multiplex PCR; TCRdb's copy has only in-frame clones and lacks some. The data hold 90,000 to 100,000 clones, with more than 90% observed a single time. Following autologous stem cell transplantation, relapse occurred in every patient, and exposure to brentuximab vedotin varied. Complete response, partial response or progressive disease was each patient's best response. As to this clone: The antigen is undetermined.

The CDR3 extends over 16 amino acids. V lost 2 bases, J lost 0 bases, and 12 bases lay in between. Per the germline V gene, CDR1 is SGHTA and CDR2 is FQGTGA. Findings and caveats of the study: Baseline diversity was lower in partial responders and progressors than complete responders.

The material was peripheral blood mononuclear cells (PBMCs), obtained at baseline. The receptor's source is a human donor with classical Hodgkin lymphoma. This sequence joins TRBV7-3 and TRBJ2-3, with D tentatively TRBD2 (6 bases). CDR3 DNA: TGTGCCAGCAGCTTAGCTGGCGGGGTTAGCACAGATACGCAGTATTTT. Its translation is CASSLAGGVSTDTQYF. Based on the CDR3 plus reference TRBV7-3 and TRBJ2-3, the full variable domain is GAGVSQTPSNKVTEKGKYVELRCDPISGHTALYWYRQSLGQGPEFLIYFQGTGAADDSGLPNDRFFAVRPEGSVSTLKIQRTERGDSAVYLCASSLAGGVSTDTQYFGPGTRLTVL.